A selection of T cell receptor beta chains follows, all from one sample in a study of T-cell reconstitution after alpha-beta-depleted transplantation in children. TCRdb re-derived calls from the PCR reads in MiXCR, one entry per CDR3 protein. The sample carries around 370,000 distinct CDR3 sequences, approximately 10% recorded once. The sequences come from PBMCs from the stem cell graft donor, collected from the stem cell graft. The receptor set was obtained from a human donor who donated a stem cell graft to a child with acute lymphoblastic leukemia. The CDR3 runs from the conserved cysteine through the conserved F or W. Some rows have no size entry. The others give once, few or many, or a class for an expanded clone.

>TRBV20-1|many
CSARDLGQGGTDTQYF
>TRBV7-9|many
CASSLEFTEAFF
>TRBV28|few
CASSQQGAWETQYF
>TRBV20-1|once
CSARGLAGSSYNEQFF
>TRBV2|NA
CASCSPGLAGGPFGYEQYF
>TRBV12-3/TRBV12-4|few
CASSPGELRAEAFF
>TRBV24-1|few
CATSDAGGSTNEQFF
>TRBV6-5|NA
CASSYSWGDGPNEQFF
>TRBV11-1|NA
CASSLESSGRALLLYEQYF
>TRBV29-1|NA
CSVEDRQGTDTQYF
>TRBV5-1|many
CASSLDRVVTEAFF
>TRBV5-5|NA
CASSLGDGPLNEKLFF
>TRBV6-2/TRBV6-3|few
CATHGFEAKNIQYF
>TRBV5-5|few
CASSQSRLAGVNEQFF
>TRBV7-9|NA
CASSLPVAGVYEQFF